This T cell receptor beta chain was captured in a study of cytomegalovirus exposure and HLA in healthy donors. Remarks on this clone: Antigen: not known.

60 Vbeta and 13 Jbeta primers were used in PCR. Sequenced by immunoSEQ multiplex PCR; TCRdb stores in-frame clones only, minus some. This sample has about 190,000 clones; approximately 86% occur once, and the top ten carry under 1.2%. This CDR3 is built from 15 residues. V shed 1 base and J shed 4 bases, with 14 bases lying between them. CDR1 and CDR2 (germline): KGHSH, LQKENI. Study outcomes and limitations: The authors enumerated around 150 TCR beta chains as linked to cytomegalovirus. Accurate HLA-A and HLA-B prediction from TCR beta sequences was reported for most subjects.

The sample was PBMCs. The receptor comes from a boy between 2 and 10 years old in good health and CMV-seronegative. The chain joins TRBV18 to TRBJ2-7, with D maybe TRBD2 (6 bases). The CDR3 protein is CASSPQIAEHYEQYF. CDR3 in DNA: TGTGCCAGCTCACCACAGATAGCGGAACATTACGAGCAGTACTTC. The full variable domain, with the rest looked up from reference TRBV18 and TRBJ2-7, is NAGVMQNPRHLVRRRGQEARLRCSPMKGHSHVYWYRQLPEEGLKFMVYLQKENIIDESGMPKERFSAEFPKEGPSILRIQQVVRGDSAAYFCASSPQIAEHYEQYFGPGTRLTVT.